This T cell receptor (beta chain) was found in a study of blood T cell repertoires in COVID-19. As for the study in general: Samples taken during acute and convalescent COVID-19 were collected in the United States, Italy and Spain. T cells, B-cell-depleted T cells, or PBMCs provided the cDNA or gDNA that served as material.

The authors' processing: Reference gene primer amplification yielded estimated nucleated cell counts. Libraries were prepared by immunoSEQ multiplex PCR; TCRdb keeps only in-frame clonotypes and omits some of them. V, J and clone size are taken as reported in that table, and D and trimming were inferred from the DNA itself. The table lists roughly 140,000 clones, roughly 80% of them singletons. The CDR3 consists of 13 residues. CDR1 is SGHDN and CDR2 is FVKESK in the germline V gene. Trimming removed 1 base from V and 7 bases from J, with 10 bases in between. The specimen sequenced was peripheral blood. This sequence originates from a woman of 80 years or more in a cohort sampled during active or convalescent COVID-19. The chain couples TRBV14 to TRBJ1-2; possibly TRBD1 for D (5 bases). The chain's CDR3 is CASSQGQSVGYTF. CDR3 nucleotides: TGTGCCAGCAGCCAAGGACAGTCGGTTGGCTACACCTTC.